This T cell receptor (beta chain) came from a study of T cell changes during pregnancy in multiple sclerosis. Some clones are missing from TCRdb's copy, which holds only in-frame ones; the method was immunoSEQ multiplex PCR. The sample holds some 99,000 clones, about 90% seen once. From germline, CDR1 is MDHEN and CDR2 SYDVKM. CDR3 length equals 17 residues. With 7 bases removed from V and 0 bases from J, the gap between germline ends came to 16 bases. Sequences were derived from peripheral blood, sampled after pregnancy. This chain joins TRBV28 and TRBJ2-6, with D unclear. The sequence was collected from a female donor in good health, enrolled as a control in a pregnancy study. The CDR3 bases are TGTGCCAGCATCTCGGCGGCGGTGACCTCTGGGGCCAACGTCCTGACTTTC. Amino acid sequence: CASISAAVTSGANVLTF.